This TCR beta chain was sequenced during a study of blood T cells in healthy people across ages. Study findings and constraints: Calculation of diversity from one million T cells yielded estimates considered to be underestimates.

Ten milliliters of peripheral blood were drawn from each donor. Samples had at least 6.5 million PBMCs isolated from them. Trimming took off 3 bases at V and 8 bases at J, with 10 bases between the two ends. Germline-derived CDR1 and CDR2 are DFQATT and SNEGSKA (reference sequence). The CDR3 is 11 residues long. This clonotype was recorded at least ten times. The antigen is unknown. With a J-beta primer mix and a sample-barcoded 5' primer, a second PCR ran about 7 to 11 cycles. TCRdb itself ran the 5' RACE reads through MiXCR, one entry per CDR3 protein. The repertoire includes about 1.7 million distinct CDR3 sequences, under 30% of them detected once, and roughly 8% sits in the top ten.

This clonotype was sampled from a woman aged 25 to 39 in good health. J is TRBJ1-2 and V is TRBV20-1; no reliable D call. Sequenced sample: blood. The CDR3 here is CSARRPIGYTF. The CDR3 bases are TGCAGTGCTAGGAGGCCGATAGGCTACACCTTC.